These 10 T cell receptor beta chains were all obtained from the same sample, sequenced in a study of T cells in localized non-small cell lung cancer. Assay: immunoSEQ multiplex PCR; the TCRdb copy retains only in-frame clones and omits some. The sample holds about 30,000 clones, roughly 94% seen once. This material consisted of peripheral blood, taken before any cancer treatment. Receptors originate from a woman between 35 and 75 years old with stage I lung adenocarcinoma.

The rearrangement joins TRBV14 to TRBJ2-3; weak D call: TRBD2 (6 bases). The CDR3 length is 17 residues. Germline V gene sequence: CDR1 SGHDN, CDR2 FVKESK. Trimming cost V 1 base and J 0 bases, with 14 bases left between them. In DNA form, the CDR3 reads TGTGCCAGCAGCCAAGCCATTAGCGGCTACAGCACAGATACGCAGTATTTT. It translates to CASSQAISGYSTDTQYF.

This clone was counted a few times. J is TRBJ2-1 and V is TRBV13; 7 nucleotides match TRBD2. Germline CDR1 is PRHDT and CDR2 is FYEKMQ (reference sequence). Trimming at V came to 1 base and at J to 10 bases, leaving 10 bases not matched to a gene. This CDR3 has 15 residues. The CDR3 is CASSLVPGGLREQFF. The DNA for the CDR3 is TGTGCCAGCAGCTTAGTCCCGGGAGGCCTCAGAGAGCAGTTCTTC.

The chain employs TRBV4-3 and TRBJ1-2; D might be TRBD1 (6 bases). The germline V gene encodes CDR1 LGHNA and CDR2 YSLEER. CDR3 length equals 18 residues. Trimming pared 0 bases from V and 4 bases from J, leaving 21 bases between. The DNA of the CDR3 is TGCGCCAGCAGCCAAGATAAGGTTTCGCAGGGGTCCCTCTATGGCTACACCTTC. This codes for CASSQDKVSQGSLYGYTF.

The chain joins TRBV5-5 to TRBJ1-6; 8 bases fit TRBD1. This CDR3 comprises 15 residues. CDR1 and CDR2 (germline): SGHKS, YYEKEE (reference sequence). Trimming removed 0 bases from V and 7 bases from J; junction bases left unmatched: 3. CDR3 region: CASSLGQGMNSPLHF. CDR3 DNA sequence: TGTGCCAGCAGCTTGGGACAGGGGATGAATTCACCCCTCCACTTT. Full variable domain (outside the CDR3, taken from reference TRBV5-5 and TRBJ1-6): DAGVTQSPTHLIKTRGQQVTLRCSPISGHKSVSWYQQVLGQGPQFIFQYYEKEERGRGNFPDRFSARQFPNYSSELNVNALLLGDSALYLCASSLGQGMNSPLHFGNGTRLTVT.

The J gene is TRBJ2-2, the V gene TRBV7-9; D is uncertain. Germline lookup yields CDR1 SEHNR and CDR2 FQNEAQ (reference sequence). The V gene lost 1 base and the J gene lost 4 bases, with 13 bases spanning the gap. The CDR3 is 16 residues long. The CDR3 here is CASSLEVRWSTGELFF. The CDR3 DNA reads as TGTGCCAGCAGCTTAGAGGTCCGTTGGAGCACCGGGGAGCTGTTTTTT.

The rearrangement links TRBV9 to TRBJ2-7; the match to TRBD2 covers 14 bases. The CDR3 has 15 residues. The germline V gene encodes CDR1 SGDLS and CDR2 YYNGEE. Trimming cost V 4 bases and J 6 bases; bases outside gene matches: 6. The DNA for the CDR3 is TGTGCCAGCAGCCGCGCCGGACTAGCGGGAGGCGAGCAGTACTTC. Translated: CASSRAGLAGGEQYF.

The chain is built from TRBV5-4 and TRBJ1-1, with D possibly matching TRBD1 (6 bases). CDR1 is SGHNT, CDR2 YYREEE, per germline (reference sequence). This CDR3 has 15 amino acids. Trimming took off 3 bases at V and 5 bases at J, with 17 bases between the two ends. CDR3 loop: CASSYAGAIGTEAFF. The CDR3 DNA reads TGTGCCAGCAGCTATGCGGGGGCTATTGGAACTGAAGCTTTCTTT.

The rearrangement links TRBV19 to TRBJ2-2; 9 nucleotides match TRBD2. Losses at the gene ends were 9 bases for V and 6 bases for J; bases not matched to a gene: 14. The CDR3 loop spans 16 amino acids. CDR1 and CDR2 from the germline V gene are LNHDA and SQIVND (reference sequence). CDR3 loop: CARVTSGTLNAGELFF. CDR3 coding DNA: TGTGCCAGGGTGACTAGCGGAACCTTAAACGCCGGGGAGCTGTTTTTT.

This chain joins TRBV6-1 and TRBJ2-2, with D perhaps matching TRBD2 (5 bases). Per the germline V gene, CDR1 is MNHNS and CDR2 is SASEGT. Trimming took off 0 bases at V and 2 bases at J, with 10 bases between the two ends. This CDR3 contains 16 residues. CDR3 amino acids: CASSEAWTQNTGELFF. CDR3 nucleotide sequence: TGTGCCAGCAGTGAAGCTTGGACTCAAAACACCGGGGAGCTGTTTTTT.

This chain links TRBV28 with TRBJ2-7; D call uncertain. Per the germline V gene, CDR1 is MDHEN and CDR2 is SYDVKM. This CDR3 spans 12 amino acids. Deletions cut 8 bases from V and 2 bases from J, with 10 bases between. The CDR3 is CASGVGTYEQYF. DNA for the CDR3: TGTGCCAGCGGGGTGGGCACCTACGAGCAGTACTTC.